Below, 9 T cell receptor beta chains from the same sample are listed, as sequenced in a study of identical twins. TCRdb recomputed calls from the 5' RACE reads with MiXCR, one row per CDR3 protein. The sample shows about 570,000 distinct CDR3 sequences, just under 10% of them seen only once. These sequences were also reported in another study, on yellow fever vaccine responses in identical twins.

Sequencing was done on a sample of PBMCs. The origin of the receptors is a woman aged 18-35 years in good health.

The chain links TRBV4-1 to TRBJ2-7, with 10 bases that match TRBD2. The CDR3 length is 16 residues. Per the germline V gene, CDR1 is MGHRA and CDR2 is YSYEKL. V shed 0 bases, J shed 2 bases, and the junction held 4 bases outside the gene matches. The CDR3 DNA is TGCGCCAGCAGCCAAGATATAAGCGGGAGGGCCTACGAGCAGTACTTC. Protein product: CASSQDISGRAYEQYF.

The V and J genes are TRBV19 and TRBJ2-2; the match to TRBD2 covers 7 bases. V shed 3 bases and J 4 bases; nucleotides not matched to a gene: 17. CDR1 is LNHDA and CDR2 is SQIVND in the germline V gene (reference sequence). CDR3 length equals 19 residues. The CDR3 DNA reads TGTGCCAGTAGTATTTCCAAGTCGGGCGGGAGCTTCTTCACCGGGGAGCTGTTTTTT. As protein: CASSISKSGGSFFTGELFF.

The chain has TRBV3-1 and TRBJ2-1; D not certain. CDR3 length: 17 amino acids. Germline CDR1 reads LGHDT; CDR2 reads YNNKEL (reference sequence). The V gene lost 3 bases and the J gene lost 3 bases, with 18 bases spanning the gap. The DNA of the CDR3 is TGTGCCAGCAGCCATAACGAGCTACCCCCTTACTACAATGAGCAGTTCTTC. Encoded protein: CASSHNELPPYYNEQFF.

There are a few counts of this clonotype. The chain links TRBV6-2 or TRBV6-3 to TRBJ1-2, with 8 bases aligning to TRBD1. Germline loops: CDR1 MNHEY, CDR2 SVGEGT. The CDR3 runs 15 residues. Trimming at V came to 2 bases and at J to 5 bases, leaving 7 bases not matched to a gene. CDR3: CASSYQWDRQYGYTF. The CDR3 bases are TGTGCCAGCAGTTACCAATGGGACAGGCAGTATGGCTACACCTTC.

CDR3 sequence: CASSQSAGELFF. CDR3 bases: TGTGCCAGCAGCCAATCTGCCGGGGAGCTGTTTTTT. The rearrangement uses TRBV14 and TRBJ2-2, with no clear D. The CDR3 is made up of 12 amino acids. V dropped 2 bases and J dropped 6 bases, with 4 bases sitting between them. CDR1 and CDR2 (germline): SGHDN, FVKESK. Based on the CDR3 plus reference TRBV14 and TRBJ2-2, the full variable domain is EAGVTQFPSHSVIEKGQTVTLRCDPISGHDNLYWYRRVMGKEIKFLLHFVKESKQDESGMPNNRFLAERTGGTYSTLKVQPAELEDSGVYFCASSQSAGELFFGEGSRLTVL.

This chain joins TRBV12-3 or TRBV12-4 and TRBJ2-7; a weak D match, TRBD2 (5 bases). The CDR3 is 13 residues long. V lost 7 bases, J lost 2 bases, and 12 bases lay in between. CDR3 region: CASTSVEAYEQYF. CDR3 bases: TGTGCCAGCACCTCCGTGGAGGCCTACGAGCAGTACTTC.

The table lists this clonotype with many counts. This chain connects TRBV12-3 or TRBV12-4 to TRBJ2-4, with D possibly matching TRBD2 (6 bases). V gave up 5 bases and J gave up 12 bases, with 17 bases separating them. The CDR3 has 13 amino acids. CDR3: CASSQSGTPTQYF. CDR3 in DNA: TGTGCCAGCAGTCAGTCCGGGACTCCCACTCAGTACTTC.

In its sample, this clonotype was seen many times. The CDR3: CASSVEAYNEQFF. As DNA, the CDR3 is TGTGCCAGCAGCGTAGAGGCGTACAATGAGCAGTTCTTC. The chain recombines TRBV9 with TRBJ2-1; D remains ambiguous. CDR1 and CDR2 (germline): SGDLS, YYNGEE. CDR3 size: 13 residues. Trimming removed 0 bases at V and 4 bases at J, with 5 bases between.

This chain uses TRBV2 with TRBJ2-3; unclear D gene. Trimming took off 5 bases at V and 6 bases at J, with 12 bases between the two ends. The germline V gene encodes CDR1 SNHLY and CDR2 FYNNEI. The CDR3 covers 13 residues. The CDR3 sequence is CASSTSVGDTQYF. The DNA of the CDR3 is TGTGCCAGCAGTACTTCTGTGGGGGATACGCAGTATTTT.